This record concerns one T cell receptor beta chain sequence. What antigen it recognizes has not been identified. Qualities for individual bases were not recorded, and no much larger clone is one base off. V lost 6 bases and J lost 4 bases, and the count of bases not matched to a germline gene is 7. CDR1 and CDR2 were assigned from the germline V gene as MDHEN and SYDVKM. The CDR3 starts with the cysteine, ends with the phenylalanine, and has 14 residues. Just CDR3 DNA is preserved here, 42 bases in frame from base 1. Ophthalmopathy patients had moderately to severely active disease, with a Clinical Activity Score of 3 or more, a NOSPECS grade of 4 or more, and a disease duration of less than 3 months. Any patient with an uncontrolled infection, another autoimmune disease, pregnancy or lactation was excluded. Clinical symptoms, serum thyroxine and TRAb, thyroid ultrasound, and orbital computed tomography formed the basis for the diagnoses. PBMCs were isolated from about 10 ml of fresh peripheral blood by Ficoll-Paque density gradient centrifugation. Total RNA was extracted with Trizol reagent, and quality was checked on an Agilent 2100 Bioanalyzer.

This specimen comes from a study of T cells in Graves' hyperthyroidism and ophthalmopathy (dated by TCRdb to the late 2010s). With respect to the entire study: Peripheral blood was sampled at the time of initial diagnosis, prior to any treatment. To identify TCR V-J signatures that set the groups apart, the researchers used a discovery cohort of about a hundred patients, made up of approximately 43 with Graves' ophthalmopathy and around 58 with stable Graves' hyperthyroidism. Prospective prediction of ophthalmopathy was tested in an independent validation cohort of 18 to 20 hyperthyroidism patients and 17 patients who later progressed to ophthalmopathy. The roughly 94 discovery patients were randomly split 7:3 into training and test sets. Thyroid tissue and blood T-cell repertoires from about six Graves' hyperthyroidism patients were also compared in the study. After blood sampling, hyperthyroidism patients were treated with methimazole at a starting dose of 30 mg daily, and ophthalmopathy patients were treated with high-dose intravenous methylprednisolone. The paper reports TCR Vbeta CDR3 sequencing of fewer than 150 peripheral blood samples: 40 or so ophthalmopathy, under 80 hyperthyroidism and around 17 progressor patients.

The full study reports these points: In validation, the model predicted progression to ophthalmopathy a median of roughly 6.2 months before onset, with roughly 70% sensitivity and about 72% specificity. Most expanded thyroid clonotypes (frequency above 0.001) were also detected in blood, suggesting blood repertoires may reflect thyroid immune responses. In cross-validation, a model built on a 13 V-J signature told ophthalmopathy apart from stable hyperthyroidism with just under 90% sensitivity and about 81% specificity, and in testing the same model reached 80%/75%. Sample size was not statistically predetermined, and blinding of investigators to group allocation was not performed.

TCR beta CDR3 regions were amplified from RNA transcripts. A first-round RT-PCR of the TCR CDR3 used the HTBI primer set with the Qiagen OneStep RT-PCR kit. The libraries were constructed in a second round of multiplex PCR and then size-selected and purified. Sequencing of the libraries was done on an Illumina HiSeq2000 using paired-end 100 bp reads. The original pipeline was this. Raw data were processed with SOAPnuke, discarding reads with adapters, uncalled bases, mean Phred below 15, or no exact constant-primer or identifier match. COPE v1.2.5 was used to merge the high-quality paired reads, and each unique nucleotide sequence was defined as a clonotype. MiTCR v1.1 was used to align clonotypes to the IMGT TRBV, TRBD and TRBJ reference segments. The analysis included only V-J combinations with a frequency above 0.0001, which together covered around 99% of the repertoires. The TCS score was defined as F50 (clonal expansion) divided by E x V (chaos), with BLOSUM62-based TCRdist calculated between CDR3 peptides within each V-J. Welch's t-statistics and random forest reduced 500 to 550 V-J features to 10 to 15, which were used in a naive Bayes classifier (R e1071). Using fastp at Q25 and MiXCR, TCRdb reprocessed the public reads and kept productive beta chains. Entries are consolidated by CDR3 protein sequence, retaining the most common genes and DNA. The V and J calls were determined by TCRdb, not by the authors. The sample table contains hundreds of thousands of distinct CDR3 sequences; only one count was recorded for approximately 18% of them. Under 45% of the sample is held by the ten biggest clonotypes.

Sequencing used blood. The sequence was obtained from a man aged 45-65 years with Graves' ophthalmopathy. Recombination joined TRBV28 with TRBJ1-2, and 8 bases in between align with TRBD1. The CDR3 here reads CASRKTGGGYGYTF. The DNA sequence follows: TGTGCCAGCAGAAAAACAGGGGGGGGCTATGGCTACACCTTC.